The following is a T cell receptor beta chain sequence with its context. Its cognate antigen has yet to be identified. No quality values exist for individual bases; no much larger clone is one base distant. The record originates from a study of cytomegalovirus exposure and HLA in healthy donors (dated by TCRdb to 2015 to 2018). For the wider study: In an earlier analysis of around 540 of the donors, 276 Gb of sequence data and some 100 million unique TCR beta sequences from roughly 190 million T cells were reported. An early release that covered roughly 600 HLA-typed donors contained approximately 300 gigabases of sequencing data and roughly 84 million unique TCR sequences. Among the roughly 370 genotyped donors, about 85% belonged to the genetic ancestry cluster associated with self-reported Caucasian donors. The study aimed to test whether cataloging public T cell receptors could reveal signatures of past pathogen exposure. The study profiled the T cell repertoires of under 850 subjects by immunosequencing and related them to cytomegalovirus serostatus. In addition to the first cohort of roughly 700 subjects, a separate validation cohort of 120 different subjects was used. The study combined high-throughput TCR immunosequencing, statistical association of individual TCRs with disease status, and machine learning to predict cytomegalovirus infection status. A later analysis re-examined previously published TCR beta repertoires from just over 650 donors and added high-resolution HLA genotyping to investigate patterns of TCR occurrence. Rather than drawing on any new phenotypic data, the later analysis identified candidate immune exposures from TCR beta sequences and the way those sequences occurred across donors. In an earlier analysis of roughly 580 of the donors, high-throughput TCR beta sequencing was used to judge whether each TCR beta V gene segment behaved as functional or pseudogenic. Donor age, sex, ethnicity and CMV serostatus were collected together with the repertoire data. Genome-wide SNP genotypes for about 55% of the roughly 670 donors were used in a later genetic analysis, which treated that subset as a discovery cohort. All discovery cohort repertoires had been generated using a single sequencing platform. Class I and class II HLA loci were covered by the typing at four-digit resolution. The number of donors typed differed by locus, with roughly 629-640 for A, B, C, DRB1 and DQB1, roughly 520 for DQA1, over 600 for DPA1, and 400 to 490 for DPB1. Because of strong linkage in the cohort, 5 or 6 DR-DQ haplotypes were treated as single units for association and clustering. On average, about 240,000 unique TCR beta nucleotide sequences were sequenced per donor among 398 genotyped donors of the cohort, with roughly 18% of those sequences being non-productive.

The germline V gene supplies CDR1 SQVTM and CDR2 ANQGSEA. The CDR3 measures 13 amino acids from cysteine to phenylalanine. Kept here is only the CDR3 DNA, which spans 39 bases and is read in frame from base 1. Trimming at the junction amounts to 2 bases on V and 5 bases on J, and the germline ends lie 12 bases apart. The protocol used for the library was the immunoSEQ multiplex PCR assay. For the multiplex PCR, a mixture combining 60 forward primers for TCR Vbeta segments and 13 reverse primers for TCR Jbeta segments was used. The CDR3 region of rearranged TCR beta genes was amplified from genomic DNA by a multiplex PCR assay. The Illumina HiSeq System was used to sequence the amplified TCR beta libraries as 87-base-pair reads. The source study handled its data this way. In a later analysis, around 80 million unique TCR beta chains were counted across the roughly 700 repertoires, and some 10 million of these chains were shared by at least two donors. A nearest-neighbor algorithm error-corrected the raw reads and collapsed the reads into unique sequences, merging closely related sequences to remove PCR and sequencing errors. V, D and J gene segments were assigned by aligning CDR3 sequences to IMGT reference sequences. For a sequence to be retained, at least a six-nucleotide match to both a V gene segment and a J gene segment was required. Rearrangements were called productive when the CDR3 lacked stop codons and stayed in frame with V and J; all others were non-productive. Following IMGT convention, CDR3 was defined as the stretch from the second conserved V-encoded cysteine up to the conserved J-encoded phenylalanine. The earlier analysis of roughly 590 of the donors excluded any sequence lacking an unambiguous match to a single V gene segment. An earlier analysis of 450 to 650 of the donors called V segments functional above 56.7% productive rearrangements and segregating when the between-donor standard deviation exceeded 5%. A statistical classification framework was built for diagnosing cytomegalovirus status from the catalog of TCR beta chain sequences. In a later analysis, TCR nucleotide sequences were compared against IMGT/GENE-DB human TR gene sequences so that V and J genes could be assigned. The TCRdist pipeline was used in a later analysis to assign CDR3 sequences and most-parsimonious VDJ recombination scenarios. In a later analysis, each TCR beta chain was defined by its CDR3 amino acid sequence together with its V-gene family, and reads lacking a unique V-gene family were excluded. To address suspected cross-contamination and a sequencing artifact, a later analysis removed 592 highly shared, low-generation-probability nucleotide sequences. A later analysis calculated a clonal expansion index for each public chain from normalized within-repertoire ranks of inferred template counts. Generation probabilities in a later analysis came from a VDJ recombination model fitted to out-of-frame rearrangements, and those results were checked against IGoR. Hypergeometric tests were used in a later analysis to score TCR-TCR, TCR-HLA and TCR-CMV co-occurrence, with a repertoire-size bias correction applied to the TCR pairs. To estimate false discovery rates, a later analysis permuted the HLA or CMV assignments 20 times. In a later analysis, co-occurring TCRs were grouped with DBSCAN, and TCRdist sequence similarity was added when clustering was performed within HLA-allele-positive subsets. Repertoires with fewer than 30,000 or more than 120,000 public chains were left out of co-occurrence clustering, as were five repertoires with anomalous nucleotide sharing. TCRdb stores this immuneACCESS table with in-frame sequences only. Part of the clones is absent; in the studies checked, under half of the shortfall reflects unresolved V genes, and no reason is known for the rest. That table supplies the V and J calls and clone size; D and trimming were determined from the DNA. The table for this sample lists some 150,000 clones; about 74% of them were counted only once. The ten largest account for about 4% of the sample.

The cohort was made up of approximately 670 healthy bone marrow donors. Cohort members were all nominally healthy when sampled, although unrecorded immune exposures were likely present. The donor was CMV seronegative and was included in the group of several hundred seronegative cohort members. Every donor gave a peripheral blood sample, and the peripheral blood mononuclear cells from that sample were used for TCR beta sequencing. The Qiagen DNeasy Blood Extraction Kit was used to extract genomic DNA from the blood cell samples. General conclusions and limits of the study: When HLA alleles, especially DR and DQ, strongly co-occurred, TCR associations were difficult to assign to individual alleles. Cytomegalovirus status was reported to be diagnosed by the classifier with high specificity and sensitivity in both the original and validation cohorts. Broadly in line with IMGT annotations, most TCR beta V segments showed up in productive rearrangements about 87% or about 30% of the time in an earlier analysis of 450 to 750 of the donors. While some public TCRs were present in many individuals, most TCR sequences turned up only very rarely across donors. In a later analysis, about 16,000 TCR beta sequences were associated with specific HLA alleles at a false discovery rate of 0.05. Correlated functional status among segregating V segments might be attributable to linkage disequilibrium, but an unknown experimental factor could not be ruled out. A further reported finding was that TCR beta sequences accurately predicted the HLA-A and HLA-B alleles for most subjects in the first cohort. In a later genetic analysis, a missense DCLRE1C variant was associated with V-gene and J-gene trimming of TCR beta chains, and the association was replicated in an independent cohort. In vitro tests confirmed that three of the cytomegalovirus-associated TCR beta chains recognize cytomegalovirus antigens. In a later genetic analysis, fewer N-insertions in productive TCRs were reported among donors in an Asian-associated ancestry cluster than the roughly 700-donor mean. HLA typing was unavailable for some donors at each locus, so association tests used only the typed subset. The earlier analysis of a few hundred of the donors excluded some 16 rarely observed V segments, including chromosome 9 orphons, because counts were too low. According to the authors, the approach could potentially be generalized to other disease states and immunological phenotypes. In the study, 150 to 200 TCR beta chains were listed as associated with cytomegalovirus. Only TCR beta chains were sequenced in this cohort, and the absence of alpha or paired-chain data limited detectable features. A later analysis reported that several top co-occurrence clusters appeared linked to parvovirus B19, influenza, CMV and Epstein-Barr virus. CMV serostatus was the only immune exposure information available for the cohort. Most CMV-associated TCR beta chains appeared to be HLA-restricted in a later analysis, and the HLA associations seemed to be driven largely by CMV exposure. Roughly uniform sequencing depth across donors was assumed in presence/absence analyses, although this assumption may not hold. A later analysis found that TCR association rates varied across HLA loci, with DRB1 alleles showing the most associated TCRs and HLA-C alleles the fewest. A cluster of highly shared sequence variants was judged likely to be a technical artifact of the sequencing pipeline. Compared with equally common non-associated chains, HLA-associated TCR beta chains in a later analysis were more clonally expanded and had lower generation probabilities. Some IMGT-functional V segments, including TRBV6-2 and TRBV6-3, could not be told apart with the 87-base-pair reads, so those segments were excluded.

The chain is assembled from TRBV29-1 and TRBJ1-2; D gene: possibly TRBD1, on 5 matching bases. Material for sequencing was PBMCs. The source of this sequence is a woman between 35 and 50 years old in good health and CMV-seronegative. The base sequence is TGCAGCGTTGAATCAGCGGGGGGATATGGCTACACCTTC. Its translation reads: CSVESAGGYGYTF.